This paragraph covers one TCR beta chain sequence. Libraries were prepared by immunoSEQ multiplex PCR; TCRdb keeps only in-frame clonotypes and omits some of them. The sample yields more than 100,000 clones, around 90% seen once. The CDR3 contains 16 residues. Germline V gene lookup returns CDR1 SGHTA and CDR2 FQGTGA. The V end was cut by 5 bases, the J end by 0 bases, with 15 bases between. The Seattle patients, enrolled during active infection, were followed longitudinally. The sample comes from a study of blood T cell repertoires in COVID-19. V gene TRBV7-3 combines with J gene TRBJ2-3; possibly TRBD2 for D (6 bases). The source material was peripheral blood. The clonotype comes from a woman aged 60-70 years with COVID-19, enrolled during active disease. Here the CDR3 reads CASSPGGVRSTDTQYF. In DNA form, the CDR3 reads TGTGCCAGCAGCCCGGGCGGGGTGCGGAGCACAGATACGCAGTATTTT.